The clone carrying this T cell receptor (beta chain) was recorded a few times. Its antigen is currently unknown. The CDR3 totals 16 residues. V lost 5 bases and J 1 base, leaving 15 bases between the germline ends. Germline V gives CDR1 SGHNT, CDR2 YENEEA. Those patients with uncontrolled infection, other autoimmune disease, pregnancy or lactation were excluded. The PBMCs had their origin in more than 9.5 ml of fresh peripheral blood. This record belongs to a study of T cells in Graves' hyperthyroidism and ophthalmopathy. Study-wide results and limits: In the blood, most expanded thyroid clonotypes above 0.001 appeared as well.

RNA transcripts were the template for amplifying TCR beta CDR3 regions. TCR CDR3 regions were first amplified by RT-PCR with HTBI primers. TCRdb ran MiXCR on the multiplex PCR reads and lists one entry per CDR3 protein. The top ten hold 34% of the sample, which has about 640,000 distinct CDR3 sequences, 20% seen once. Sequencing input: blood. The TCR comes from a man aged 30 to 39 with Graves' ophthalmopathy. The J gene is TRBJ1-5, the V gene TRBV11-3; the D gene is possibly TRBD1 (5 bases). The DNA for the CDR3 is TGTGCCAGCAGCCCCGTAGAGGCAGGGAGCAATCAGCCCCAGCATTTT. Encoded protein: CASSPVEAGSNQPQHF.